This entry lists 30 T cell receptor beta chains sequenced from one sample in a study of vaccination effects on CD4 cells after COVID-19. Following a roughly eleven-day culture, CD4+ T cells were purified. Their recognized antigens are unknown. This table comes from immunoSEQ multiplex PCR, and its TCRdb copy is limited to in-frame clones, with some not included. Of approximately 50,000 clones listed, about 76% are singletons. The sample here was CD4+ T cells from PBMCs cultured without peptide, taken before COVID-19 vaccination. Receptor source: a human donor who had a prior SARS-CoV-2 infection.

This rearrangement joins TRBV9 to TRBJ2-3, with D perhaps TRBD2 (6 bases). The germline gives CDR1 SGDLS, CDR2 YYNGEE. V gave up 0 bases and J gave up 8 bases, with 19 bases separating them. The CDR3 totals 16 residues. The CDR3, as DNA: TGTGCCAGCAGCGTAGACGGGGGTCTTTTTCTTGCTACGCAGTATTTT. Translating gives CASSVDGGLFLATQYF.

This clone was observed a single time. J is TRBJ2-3 and V is TRBV28; D ambiguous. The V and J ends lost 1 base and 9 bases respectively, with 8 bases between them. The germline V gene has CDR1 MDHEN and CDR2 SYDVKM. The CDR3 is 12 residues long. The DNA for the CDR3 is TGTGCCAGCAGTTTATACACGTTAACGCAGTATTTT. The encoded protein is CASSLYTLTQYF. Drawing the rest from reference TRBV28 and TRBJ2-3, the complete variable domain is DVKVTQSSRYLVKRTGEKVFLECVQDMDHENMFWYRQDPGLGLRLIYFSYDVKMKEKGDIPEGYSVSREKKERFSLILESASTNQTSMYLCASSLYTLTQYFGPGTRLTVL.

V and J are TRBV6-5 and TRBJ2-5; 9 bases line up with TRBD2. Germline V gene data show CDR1 as MNHEY and CDR2 as SVGAGI. Trimming removed 2 bases from V and 3 bases from J; junction bases left unmatched: 7. CDR3 length: 16 residues. The DNA of the CDR3 is TGTGCCAGCAGTTACGGGGGGACTAGCCGCAAAGAGACCCAGTACTTC. Translated: CASSYGGTSRKETQYF.

J is TRBJ2-1 and V is TRBV27; D ambiguous. Per the germline V gene, CDR1 is MNHEY and CDR2 is SMNVEV (reference sequence). This CDR3 region has 13 residues. V was shortened by 8 bases and J by 0 bases, with 8 bases between the two germline ends. CDR3 region: CASVSDSYNEQFF. CDR3 coding DNA: TGTGCCAGCGTTTCGGACTCCTACAATGAGCAGTTCTTC.

V is TRBV30 and J is TRBJ2-6; no definite D call. The V and J ends lost 4 bases and 1 base respectively, with 8 bases between them. CDR3 length: 14 amino acids. The germline V gene has CDR1 GTSNPN and CDR2 SVGIG (reference sequence). The CDR3 region has the DNA TGTGCCTGGACACCTTTATCTGGGGCCAACGTCCTGACTTTC. It translates to CAWTPLSGANVLTF.

The chain has TRBV18 and TRBJ1-2, with 9 bases that match TRBD1. The CDR3 runs 13 residues. Germline values: CDR1 KGHSH, CDR2 LQKENI. V lost 3 bases to trimming and J lost 6 bases; unmatched junction nucleotides: 2. Here the CDR3 DNA reads TGTGCCAGCTCACCGGACAGGGGTCATGGCTACACCTTC. Its translation: CASSPDRGHGYTF.

CDR3 bases: TGTGCCAGCAGCGTCTGGGGCATAAATGAGCAGTTCTTC. It specifies CASSVWGINEQFF. This chain links TRBV9 with TRBJ2-1; maybe TRBD1 (5 bases). Looked up from germline, CDR1 is SGDLS and CDR2 is YYNGEE. V shed 2 bases and J shed 7 bases, with 10 bases lying between them. The CDR3 length is 13 residues.

The J gene is TRBJ2-5, the V gene TRBV3-1 (or the pseudogene TRBV3-2); D may be TRBD1 (5 bases). The CDR3 consists of 16 residues. V was shortened by 3 bases and J by 2 bases, with 16 bases between the two germline ends. Germline CDR1 LGHDT, CDR2 YNNKEL (reference sequence). Written as DNA, the CDR3 is TGTGCCAGCAGCCAGGACACTGGATTCGGTCAAGAGACCCAGTACTTC. This translates into CASSQDTGFGQETQYF.

The chain joins TRBV5-1 to TRBJ2-2, with 14 bases lining up with TRBD2. Germline V lookup: CDR1 SGHRS, CDR2 YFSETQ. This CDR3 region has 18 residues. J was trimmed by 7 bases and V by 4 bases; bases with no gene match: 12. CDR3 residues: CASSVLGLAGGSYGELFF. CDR3 nucleotide sequence: TGCGCCAGCAGCGTACTAGGACTAGCGGGGGGCTCGTACGGGGAGCTGTTTTTT. The whole variable domain, filled in from reference TRBV5-1 and TRBJ2-2, reads KAGVTQTPRYLIKTRGQQVTLSCSPISGHRSVSWYQQTPGQGLQFLFEYFSETQRNKGNFPGRFSGRQFSNSRSEMNVSTLELGDSALYLCASSVLGLAGGSYGELFFGEGSRLTVL.

The rearrangement uses TRBV6-2 or TRBV6-3 and TRBJ1-3, with D maybe TRBD1 (5 bases). The length of the CDR3 is 15 residues. Trimming shortened V by 4 bases and J by 5 bases, and 15 bases separated the two germline ends. The V gene's germline CDR1 is MNHEY and CDR2 SVGEGT. CDR3: CASSFSRGGRNTIYF. CDR3 DNA: TGTGCCAGCAGTTTCTCGCGGGGCGGAAGAAACACCATATATTTT.

The chain carries TRBV7-2 and TRBJ1-6; possibly TRBD1 for D (5 bases). The CDR3 has 15 residues. V lost 2 bases, J lost 8 bases, and 13 bases lay in between. CDR1 SGHTA and CDR2 FQGNSA come from the germline V gene. DNA for the CDR3: TGTGCCAGCAGCTTACAGGGTACCTTTGATTCACCCCTCCACTTT. Amino acid sequence: CASSLQGTFDSPLHF.

The CDR3 sequence is CASSSRIPTGQGAYEQYF. The CDR3 DNA follows: TGTGCCAGCAGCTCCAGAATTCCGACGGGACAGGGGGCCTACGAGCAGTACTTC. The chain employs TRBV7-9 and TRBJ2-7; TRBD1 matches 11 bases. CDR1 SEHNR and CDR2 FQNEAQ come from the germline V gene (reference sequence). Trimming removed 4 bases from V and 2 bases from J; junction bases left unmatched: 13. The CDR3 covers 18 residues.

The gene calls are TRBV4-1 and TRBJ2-4; D may be TRBD2 (5 bases). CDR3 length: 13 amino acids. V was clipped by 4 bases and J by 5 bases, with 9 bases between them. From germline, CDR1 is MGHRA and CDR2 YSYEKL. CDR3 amino acids: CASSLARENIQYF. CDR3 bases: TGCGCCAGCAGCCTTGCGAGGGAAAACATTCAGTACTTC.

This sequence joins TRBV20-1 and TRBJ1-1; D is unclear. Looked up from germline, CDR1 is DFQATT and CDR2 is SNEGSKA (reference sequence). Between the trimmed V and J ends, which lost 3 bases and 6 bases, there was a span of 14 bases. CDR3 length equals 13 residues. Here the CDR3 reads CSASPIPGAEAFF. As DNA, the CDR3 is TGCAGTGCTAGTCCCATCCCTGGGGCTGAAGCTTTCTTT.

J is TRBJ2-1 and V is TRBV9, with TRBD1 matching over 9 bases. The length of the CDR3 is 15 residues. Germline CDR1 SGDLS, CDR2 YYNGEE. V gave up 3 bases and J gave up 0 bases; unmatched junction bases: 1. CDR3 nucleotides: TGTGCCAGCAGCGCGGACAGGGGCTCCTACAATGAGCAGTTCTTC. Amino acid sequence: CASSADRGSYNEQFF.

The chain employs TRBV3-1 (or the pseudogene TRBV3-2) and TRBJ2-3; D not certain. Trimming cost V 4 bases and J 0 bases, with 8 bases left between them. Looked up from germline, CDR1 is LGHDT and CDR2 is YNNKEL (reference sequence). The CDR3 loop spans 14 amino acids. In DNA, the CDR3 is TGTGCCAGCAGCCCTACGTCTAGCACAGATACGCAGTATTTT. This codes for CASSPTSSTDTQYF.

This clone was seen more than once but under ten times. The rearrangement joins TRBV2 to TRBJ2-5, with a weak D call TRBD1 (6 bases). The CDR3 loop spans 14 amino acids. The V gene lost 6 bases and the J gene lost 2 bases, with 13 bases spanning the gap. Per the germline V gene, CDR1 is SNHLY and CDR2 is FYNNEI. The CDR3 DNA follows: TGTGCCAGCAGAAACAGGGACCGGCAAGAGACCCAGTACTTC. Amino acids: CASRNRDRQETQYF.

The chain carries TRBV7-6 and TRBJ2-5; possible D gene TRBD2, 7 bases. CDR1 is SGHVS, CDR2 FNYEAQ, per germline. CDR3 length: 15 residues. Trimming removed 2 bases from V and 5 bases from J, with 15 bases in between. This CDR3 is CASSLPPGEGETQYF. The CDR3 DNA reads TGTGCCAGCAGCTTACCCCCAGGGGAGGGGGAGACCCAGTACTTC.

The V gene is TRBV9, the J gene TRBJ2-5; 10 bases fit TRBD2. V lost 1 base to trimming and J lost 7 bases; unmatched junction nucleotides: 7. Germline V gives CDR1 SGDLS, CDR2 YYNGEE. CDR3 length equals 15 residues. CDR3 sequence: CASSVTSGVEGTQYF. The DNA of the CDR3 is TGTGCCAGCAGCGTAACTAGCGGGGTTGAAGGGACCCAGTACTTC.

The genes are TRBV7-3 and TRBJ2-1, with 8 bases aligning to TRBD2. V lost 1 base, J lost 6 bases, and 5 bases stayed unmatched. Germline loops: CDR1 SGHTA, CDR2 FQGTGA. This CDR3 comprises 15 residues. CDR3: CASSLIPGGRNEQFF. CDR3 nucleotides: TGTGCCAGCAGCTTAATTCCGGGGGGGCGCAATGAGCAGTTCTTC.

This chain connects TRBV12-3 or TRBV12-4 to TRBJ2-7; either TRBD1 or TRBD2 may supply D (5 bases each). V was pared by 4 bases and J by 2 bases, with 9 bases between. This CDR3 region has 13 residues. The CDR3 DNA reads as TGTGCCAGCAGTTCCGGGGACGCCTACGAGCAGTACTTC. Translation: CASSSGDAYEQYF.

The chain employs TRBV7-3 and TRBJ2-7, with 9 bases fitting TRBD2. The CDR3 runs to 15 residues. The ends lost 1 base at V and 3 bases at J; junction bases unmatched: 4. Germline loops: CDR1 SGHTA, CDR2 FQGTGA. The CDR3 here is CASSLSLAGNYEQYF. The CDR3 DNA sequence: TGTGCCAGCAGCTTAAGCCTAGCGGGAAACTACGAGCAGTACTTC.

This clone was observed a few times. This chain uses TRBV4-2 with TRBJ2-1; 13 bases map to TRBD2. The V gene end was trimmed by 4 bases and the J gene end by 3 bases; junction bases not matched to a gene: 9. The CDR3 is made up of 18 amino acids. Germline CDR1 LGHNA, CDR2 YNFKEQ. CDR3 nucleotide sequence: TGTGCCAGCAGCCCCGGACTAGCGGGAGAGTATTTCTACAATGAGCAGTTCTTC. Translated, it gives CASSPGLAGEYFYNEQFF.

This clone showed up just a few times. The rearrangement uses TRBV11-1 and TRBJ1-1; the D is unclear. This CDR3 is built from 15 residues. V lost 2 bases, J lost 1 base, and 11 bases lay in between. Per the germline V gene, CDR1 is SGHAT and CDR2 is FQDESV (reference sequence). CDR3 residues: CASSLKPAENTEAFF. The CDR3, as DNA: TGTGCCAGCAGCTTAAAGCCGGCTGAGAACACTGAAGCTTTCTTT.

The V call is TRBV9, the J call TRBJ2-3; 8 positions agree with TRBD2. V gave up 0 bases and J gave up 6 bases; unmatched junction bases: 3. Germline assignment: CDR1 SGDLS and CDR2 YYNGEE. The CDR3 contains 14 residues. The CDR3 nucleotides are TGTGCCAGCAGCGTAGTTTCGGGGGGGGATACGCAGTATTTT. This gives the protein CASSVVSGGDTQYF.

This clone was seen more than once but under ten times. This chain links TRBV2 with TRBJ2-7; D is possibly TRBD2 (5 bases). The germline gives CDR1 SNHLY, CDR2 FYNNEI. V dropped 4 bases and J dropped 3 bases, with 13 bases sitting between them. This CDR3 comprises 14 residues. The chain's CDR3 is CASSGGRAGYEQYF. The CDR3 region has the DNA TGTGCCAGCAGTGGGGGTCGGGCGGGCTACGAGCAGTACTTC.

The chain carries TRBV27 and TRBJ2-7; the D gene is possibly TRBD1 (6 bases). V was clipped by 6 bases and J by 4 bases, with 16 bases between them. Per germline, CDR1 MNHEY and CDR2 SMNVEV (reference sequence). The CDR3 sequence is 14 residues long. This chain's CDR3 is CASSKQGSRYEQYF. CDR3 DNA sequence: TGTGCCAGCAGCAAACAGGGTTCCAGGTACGAGCAGTACTTC.

The chain joins TRBV5-6 to TRBJ1-5; no clear D. V lost 1 base to trimming and J lost 4 bases, with 6 bases between them. The CDR3 is 13 amino acids. Per the germline V gene, CDR1 is SGHDT and CDR2 is YYEEEE. The CDR3, as DNA: TGTGCCAGCAGCTTGCCCGGGAATCAGCCCCAGCATTTT. It yields the protein CASSLPGNQPQHF. The entire variable domain, with the rest obtained from reference TRBV5-6 and TRBJ1-5, is as follows: DAGVTQSPTHLIKTRGQQVTLRCSPKSGHDTVSWYQQALGQGPQFIFQYYEEEERQRGNFPDRFSGHQFPNYSSELNVNALLLGDSALYLCASSLPGNQPQHFGDGTRLSIL.

The chain employs TRBV5-1 and TRBJ2-5, with unresolved D. This CDR3 comprises 15 residues. Germline V gene sequence: CDR1 SGHRS, CDR2 YFSETQ. Trimming stripped 2 bases from V and 1 base from J, with 12 bases between. CDR3 bases: TGCGCCAGCAGCTTTGGGCGGTCCTTCCAAGAGACCCAGTACTTC. It translates to CASSFGRSFQETQYF.

The chain carries TRBV15 and TRBJ2-5; D not certain. Trimming removed 5 bases from V and 5 bases from J, with 9 bases in between. CDR1 is LNHNV and CDR2 is YYDKDF in the germline V gene (reference sequence). The CDR3 has 12 amino acids. The chain's CDR3 is CATSWGIETQYF. In DNA, the CDR3 is TGTGCCACCAGCTGGGGTATTGAGACCCAGTACTTC.